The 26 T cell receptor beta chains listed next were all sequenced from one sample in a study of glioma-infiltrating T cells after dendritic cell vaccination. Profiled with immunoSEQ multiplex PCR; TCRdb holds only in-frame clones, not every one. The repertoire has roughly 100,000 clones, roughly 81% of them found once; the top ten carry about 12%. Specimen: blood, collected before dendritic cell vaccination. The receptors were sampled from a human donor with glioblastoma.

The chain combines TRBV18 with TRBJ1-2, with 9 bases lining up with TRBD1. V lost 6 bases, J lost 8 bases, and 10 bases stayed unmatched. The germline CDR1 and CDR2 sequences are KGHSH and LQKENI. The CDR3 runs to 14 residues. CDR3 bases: TGTGCCAGCTCCCCCTGGACAGGGGTTGAAGGCTACACCTTC. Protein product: CASSPWTGVEGYTF.

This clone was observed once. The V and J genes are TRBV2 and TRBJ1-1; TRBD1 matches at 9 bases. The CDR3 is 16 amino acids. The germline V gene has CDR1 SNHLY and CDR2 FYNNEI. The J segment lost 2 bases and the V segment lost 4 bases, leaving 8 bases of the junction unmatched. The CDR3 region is CASSGPGQGLNTEAFF. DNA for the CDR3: TGTGCCAGCAGTGGGCCGGGACAGGGACTTAACACTGAAGCTTTCTTT. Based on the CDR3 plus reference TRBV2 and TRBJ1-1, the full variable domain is EPEVTQTPSHQVTQMGQEVILRCVPISNHLYFYWYRQILGQKVEFLVSFYNNEISEKSEIFDDQFSVERPDGSNFTLKIRSTKLEDSAMYFCASSGPGQGLNTEAFFGQGTRLTVV.

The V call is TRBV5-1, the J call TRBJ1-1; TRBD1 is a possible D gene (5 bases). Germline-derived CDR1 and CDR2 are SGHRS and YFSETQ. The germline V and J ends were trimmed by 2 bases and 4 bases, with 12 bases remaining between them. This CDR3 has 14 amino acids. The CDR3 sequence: CASSLGAESTEAFF. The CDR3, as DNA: TGCGCCAGCAGCTTAGGGGCAGAGAGCACTGAAGCTTTCTTT.

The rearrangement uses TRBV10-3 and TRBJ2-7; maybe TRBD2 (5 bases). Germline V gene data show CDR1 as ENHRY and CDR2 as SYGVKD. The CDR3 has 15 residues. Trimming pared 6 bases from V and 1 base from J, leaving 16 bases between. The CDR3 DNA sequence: TGTGCCATCAGCTCCCACGAGGGTCAATCCTACGAGCAGTACTTC. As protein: CAISSHEGQSYEQYF.

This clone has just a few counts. The CDR3 coding sequence is TGCAGCGTAGTGACGGGACAGGGTAGGGATGAGCAGTTCTTC. The encoded protein is CSVVTGQGRDEQFF. The chain links TRBV29-1 to TRBJ2-1, with TRBD1 matching 9 bases. V gave up 6 bases and J gave up 8 bases; unmatched junction bases: 11. Germline-derived CDR1 and CDR2 are SQVTM and ANQGSEA. This CDR3 is built from 14 residues.

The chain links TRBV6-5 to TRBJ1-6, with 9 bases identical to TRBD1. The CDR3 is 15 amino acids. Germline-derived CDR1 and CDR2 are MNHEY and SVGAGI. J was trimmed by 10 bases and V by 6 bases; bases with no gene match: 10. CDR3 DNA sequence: TGTGCCAGCAGCCAATTGGGACAGGGTAGATCACCCCTCCACTTT. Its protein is CASSQLGQGRSPLHF.

CDR3 DNA: TGTGCCAGCAGTCTACAGGGGGCCTTGAACACTGAAGCTTTCTTT. Translated, it gives CASSLQGALNTEAFF. The V gene is TRBV25-1, the J gene TRBJ1-1; TRBD1 agrees at 9 bases. The CDR3 consists of 15 residues. CDR1 is MGHDK and CDR2 is SYGVNS in the germline V gene. V trimming: 5 bases; J trimming: 0 bases; junction bases outside the gene matches: 4. Combining the CDR3 with reference TRBV25-1 and TRBJ1-1 gives the whole variable domain EADIYQTPRYLVIGTGKKITLECSQTMGHDKMYWYQQDPGMELHLIHYSYGVNSTEKGDLSSESTVSRIRTEHFPLTLESARPSHTSQYLCASSLQGALNTEAFFGQGTRLTVV.

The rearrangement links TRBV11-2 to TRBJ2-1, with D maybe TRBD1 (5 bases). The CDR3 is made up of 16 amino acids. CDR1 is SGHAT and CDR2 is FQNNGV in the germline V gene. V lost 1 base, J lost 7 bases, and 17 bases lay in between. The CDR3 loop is CASSLGSARARNEQFF. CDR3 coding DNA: TGTGCCAGCAGCTTAGGATCAGCCAGGGCACGGAATGAGCAGTTCTTC.

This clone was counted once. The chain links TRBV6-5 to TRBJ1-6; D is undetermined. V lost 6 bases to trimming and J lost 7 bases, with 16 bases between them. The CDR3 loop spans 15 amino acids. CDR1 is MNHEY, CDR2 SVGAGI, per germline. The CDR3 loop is CASRPTPSENSPLHF. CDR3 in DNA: TGTGCCAGCAGACCGACACCCAGTGAGAATTCACCCCTCCACTTT.

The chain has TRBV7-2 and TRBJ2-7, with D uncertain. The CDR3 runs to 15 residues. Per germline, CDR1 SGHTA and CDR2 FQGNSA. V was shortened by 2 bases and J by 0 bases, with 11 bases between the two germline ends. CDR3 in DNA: TGTGCCAGCAGCTTAAGAGACGCGGACTCCTACGAGCAGTACTTC. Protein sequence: CASSLRDADSYEQYF.

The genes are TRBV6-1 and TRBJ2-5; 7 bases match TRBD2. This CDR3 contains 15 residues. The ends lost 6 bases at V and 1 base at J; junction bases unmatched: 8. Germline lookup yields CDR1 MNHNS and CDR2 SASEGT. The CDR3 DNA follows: TGTGCCAGCAGCGCCGTACGCGGGGGCCAAGAGACCCAGTACTTC. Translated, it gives CASSAVRGGQETQYF.

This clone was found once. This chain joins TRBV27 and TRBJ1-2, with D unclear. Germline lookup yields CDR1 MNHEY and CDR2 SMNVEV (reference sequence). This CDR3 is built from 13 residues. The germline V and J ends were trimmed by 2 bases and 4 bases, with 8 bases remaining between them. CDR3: CASSLGGPYGYTF. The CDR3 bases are TGTGCCAGCAGTTTAGGAGGGCCCTATGGCTACACCTTC.

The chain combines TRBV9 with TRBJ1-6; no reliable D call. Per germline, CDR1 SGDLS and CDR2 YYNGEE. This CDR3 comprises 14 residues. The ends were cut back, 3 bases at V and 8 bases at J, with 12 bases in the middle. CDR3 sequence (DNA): TGTGCCAGCAGCGCCCTGACGGAGGATTCACCCCTCCACTTT. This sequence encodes CASSALTEDSPLHF.

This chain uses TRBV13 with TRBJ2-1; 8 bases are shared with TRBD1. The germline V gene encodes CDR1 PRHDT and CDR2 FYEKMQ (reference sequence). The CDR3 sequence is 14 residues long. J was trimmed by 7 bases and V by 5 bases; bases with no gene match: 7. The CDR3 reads CASSVTGGWNEQFF. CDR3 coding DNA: TGTGCCAGCAGCGTTACAGGGGGATGGAATGAGCAGTTCTTC.

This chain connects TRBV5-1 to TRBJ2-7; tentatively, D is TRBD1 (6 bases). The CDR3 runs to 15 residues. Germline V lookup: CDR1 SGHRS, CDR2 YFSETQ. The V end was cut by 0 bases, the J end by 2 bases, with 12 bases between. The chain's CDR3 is CASSLVPDSTYEQYF. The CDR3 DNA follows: TGCGCCAGCAGCTTGGTTCCGGACAGTACCTACGAGCAGTACTTC. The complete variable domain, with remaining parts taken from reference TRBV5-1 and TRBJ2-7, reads KAGVTQTPRYLIKTRGQQVTLSCSPISGHRSVSWYQQTPGQGLQFLFEYFSETQRNKGNFPGRFSGRQFSNSRSEMNVSTLELGDSALYLCASSLVPDSTYEQYFGPGTRLTVT.

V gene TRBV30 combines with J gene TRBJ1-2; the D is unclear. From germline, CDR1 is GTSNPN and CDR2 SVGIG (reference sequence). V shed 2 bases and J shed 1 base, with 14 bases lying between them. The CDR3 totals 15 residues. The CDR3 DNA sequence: TGTGCCTGGAGTCCGGATTTCGGGAGTAACTATGGCTACACCTTC. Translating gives CAWSPDFGSNYGYTF.

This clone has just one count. CDR3 sequence (DNA): TGTGCCAGCAGCCCAGTCCGGGACAGGGTTGAGGGCTCCTATAATTCACCCCTCCACTTT. This sequence encodes CASSPVRDRVEGSYNSPLHF. The V call is TRBV28, the J call TRBJ1-6; 9 bases align to TRBD1. This CDR3 spans 20 amino acids. Trimming cost V 6 bases and J 0 bases; bases outside gene matches: 15. Germline lookup yields CDR1 MDHEN and CDR2 SYDVKM.

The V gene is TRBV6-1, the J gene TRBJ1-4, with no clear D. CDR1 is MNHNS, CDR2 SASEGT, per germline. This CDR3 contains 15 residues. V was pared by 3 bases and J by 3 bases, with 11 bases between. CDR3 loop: CASSDVGRSNEKLFF. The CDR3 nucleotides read TGTGCCAGCAGTGACGTGGGCAGGTCTAATGAAAAACTGTTTTTT.

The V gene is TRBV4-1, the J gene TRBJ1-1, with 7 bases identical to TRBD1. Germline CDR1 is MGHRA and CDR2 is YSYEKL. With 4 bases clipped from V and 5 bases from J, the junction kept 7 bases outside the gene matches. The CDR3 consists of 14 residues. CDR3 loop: CASSLLPGGTEAFF. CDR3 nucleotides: TGCGCCAGCAGCCTCCTCCCAGGGGGAACTGAAGCTTTCTTT.

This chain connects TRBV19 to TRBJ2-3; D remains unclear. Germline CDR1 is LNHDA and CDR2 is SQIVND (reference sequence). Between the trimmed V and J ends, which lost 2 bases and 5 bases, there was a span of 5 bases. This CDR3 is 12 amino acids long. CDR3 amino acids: CASSINLDTQYF. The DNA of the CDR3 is TGTGCCAGTAGTATAAATCTAGATACGCAGTATTTT.

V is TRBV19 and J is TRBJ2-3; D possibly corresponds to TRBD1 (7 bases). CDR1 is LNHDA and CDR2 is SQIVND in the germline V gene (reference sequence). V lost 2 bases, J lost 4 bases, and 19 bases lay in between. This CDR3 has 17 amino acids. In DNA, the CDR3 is TGTGCCAGTAGTATACACCCCCGCAGGGGGGATTCAGATACGCAGTATTTT. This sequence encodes CASSIHPRRGDSDTQYF.

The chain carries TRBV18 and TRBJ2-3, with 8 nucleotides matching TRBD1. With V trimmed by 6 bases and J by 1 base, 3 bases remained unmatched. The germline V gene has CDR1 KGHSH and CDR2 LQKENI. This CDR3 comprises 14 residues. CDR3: CASSVDRGTDTQYF. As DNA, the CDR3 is TGTGCCAGCTCCGTGGACAGGGGCACAGATACGCAGTATTTT. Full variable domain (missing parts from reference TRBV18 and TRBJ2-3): NAGVMQNPRHLVRRRGQEARLRCSPMKGHSHVYWYRQLPEEGLKFMVYLQKENIIDESGMPKERFSAEFPKEGPSILRIQQVVRGDSAAYFCASSVDRGTDTQYFGPGTRLTVL.

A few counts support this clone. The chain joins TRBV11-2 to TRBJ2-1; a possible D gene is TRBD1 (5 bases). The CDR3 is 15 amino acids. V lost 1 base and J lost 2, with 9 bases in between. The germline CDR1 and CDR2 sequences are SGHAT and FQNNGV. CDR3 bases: TGTGCCAGCAGCTTAGGTCAGGGCCCCTACAATGAGCAGTTCTTC. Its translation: CASSLGQGPYNEQFF.

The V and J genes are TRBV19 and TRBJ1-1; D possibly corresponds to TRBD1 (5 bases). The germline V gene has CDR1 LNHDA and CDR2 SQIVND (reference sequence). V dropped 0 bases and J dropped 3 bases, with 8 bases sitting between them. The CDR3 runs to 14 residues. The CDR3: CASSIDRGDTEAFF. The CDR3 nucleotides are TGTGCCAGTAGTATAGATCGGGGGGACACTGAAGCTTTCTTT. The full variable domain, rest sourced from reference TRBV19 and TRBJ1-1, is DGGITQSPKYLFRKEGQNVTLSCEQNLNHDAMYWYRQDPGQGLRLIYYSQIVNDFQKGDIAEGYSVSREKKESFPLTVTSAQKNPTAFYLCASSIDRGDTEAFFGQGTRLTVV.

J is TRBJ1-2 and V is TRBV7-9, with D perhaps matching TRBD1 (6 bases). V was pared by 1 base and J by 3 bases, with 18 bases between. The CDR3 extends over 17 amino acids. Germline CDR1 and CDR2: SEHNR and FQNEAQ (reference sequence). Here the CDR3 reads CASSLGVPGQKDYGYTF. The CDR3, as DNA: TGTGCCAGCAGCTTAGGTGTCCCTGGACAGAAAGACTATGGCTACACCTTC.

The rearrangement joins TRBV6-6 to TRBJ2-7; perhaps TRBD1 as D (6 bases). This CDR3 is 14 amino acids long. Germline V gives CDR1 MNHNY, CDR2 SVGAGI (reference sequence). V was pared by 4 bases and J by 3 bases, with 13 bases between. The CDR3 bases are TGTGCCAGCAGTTCTGCGGTACAGGGCTACGAGCAGTACTTC. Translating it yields CASSSAVQGYEQYF.